What follows is one T cell receptor beta chain and its context. Original handling: Amplification of reference gene primers provided the estimated nucleated cell counts. The data were produced by immunoSEQ multiplex PCR, yet TCRdb's version contains in-frame clones alone and is incomplete. The DNA gave D and trimming, while V, J and clone size come from that table. The sample lists over 55,000 clones, 87% occurring once. These data come from a study of blood T cell repertoires in COVID-19. Study in general: Samples of COVID-19 (acute and convalescent) were obtained from the United States, Italy and Spain. Sample material is recorded as cDNA or gDNA derived from T cells, B-cell-depleted T cells, or PBMCs.

V was cut by 1 base and J by 2 bases, with 10 bases left in between. This CDR3 is 15 amino acids long. CDR1 and CDR2 from the germline V gene are SGHTA and FQGTGA. The TCR sequence derives from a man aged 50-60 years with active COVID-19. V usage is TRBV7-3 and J usage is TRBJ2-3; a possible D gene is TRBD1 (6 bases). The sample consisted of peripheral blood. CDR3 protein: CASSLRGTPTDTQYF. The DNA for the CDR3 is TGTGCCAGCAGCTTAAGGGGGACACCCACAGATACGCAGTATTTT.